Following are 18 T cell receptor beta chains from one sample sequenced in a study of T cell responses to AZD1222 COVID-19 vaccine. Using immunoSEQ multiplex PCR, the repertoire was profiled, and TCRdb retains in-frame clones only, with some absent. The sample records 53,000 or so clones, approximately 85% being singletons. Sequenced here: peripheral blood, sampled on day 0 of MenACWY control vaccination. The receptors were gathered from an adult in good health.

The chain is built from TRBV7-9 and TRBJ1-5; no clear D gene. Germline lookup yields CDR1 SEHNR and CDR2 FQNEAQ (reference sequence). V lost 5 bases and J 6 bases, leaving 14 bases between the germline ends. The length of the CDR3 is 14 residues. Written as DNA, the CDR3 is TGTGCCAGCAGCCCGGGAGGGTTCGGTCAGCCCCAGCATTTT. Translating it yields CASSPGGFGQPQHF.

This chain connects TRBV3-1 (or the pseudogene TRBV3-2) to TRBJ1-6; 7 bases align to TRBD1. V lost 1 base to trimming and J lost 10 bases; unmatched junction nucleotides: 13. CDR1 LGHDT and CDR2 YNNKEL come from the germline V gene (reference sequence). This CDR3 has 17 amino acids. CDR3 protein: CASSQGQGLGLRSPLHF. The DNA for the CDR3 is TGTGCCAGCAGCCAAGGACAGGGTCTCGGGTTACGCTCACCCCTCCACTTT.

The gene calls are TRBV29-1 and TRBJ2-1, with D possibly being TRBD1 (6 bases). The CDR3 consists of 15 residues. Germline-derived CDR1 and CDR2 are SQVTM and ANQGSEA. V gave up 5 bases and J gave up 0 bases, with 14 bases separating them. The CDR3 DNA sequence: TGCAGCGTTACCCGGACAGACTACTCCTACAATGAGCAGTTCTTC. As protein: CSVTRTDYSYNEQFF.

The chain carries TRBV27 and TRBJ2-1, with no clear D. Germline CDR1 and CDR2: MNHEY and SMNVEV (reference sequence). The CDR3 consists of 13 residues. Trimming pared 3 bases from V and 2 bases from J, leaving 5 bases between. The chain's CDR3 is CASSFRTYNEQFF. For the CDR3, the DNA is TGTGCCAGCAGTTTCCGCACCTACAATGAGCAGTTCTTC.

The chain employs TRBV9 and TRBJ2-2, with D perhaps TRBD1 (6 bases). The CDR3 is 20 residues long. CDR1 is SGDLS and CDR2 is YYNGEE in the germline V gene. V was clipped by 5 bases and J by 3 bases, with 29 bases between them. CDR3 sequence: CASRDPHHIAGAPDTGELFF. The CDR3 nucleotides read TGTGCCAGCAGGGATCCACACCACATTGCAGGGGCCCCGGACACCGGGGAGCTGTTTTTT.

The V gene is TRBV3-1 (or the pseudogene TRBV3-2), the J gene TRBJ2-7; 10 bases match TRBD1. After removal of 4 bases from V and 4 bases from J, the junction contained 7 bases not matched to a gene. The CDR3 loop spans 15 amino acids. Germline V gene lookup returns CDR1 LGHDT and CDR2 YNNKEL (reference sequence). CDR3 amino acids: CASSRQGARLYEQYF. The CDR3 DNA follows: TGTGCCAGCAGCCGACAGGGGGCGAGGTTATACGAGCAGTACTTC.

The chain is built from TRBV28 and TRBJ1-5, with 11 nucleotides matching TRBD1. Germline V gene sequence: CDR1 MDHEN, CDR2 SYDVKM. The CDR3 runs to 17 residues. The trim removed 0 bases at V and 2 bases at J, leaving 3 bases unmatched. The CDR3 protein is CASSLWDRGLRNQPQHF. As DNA, the CDR3 is TGTGCCAGCAGTTTATGGGACAGGGGGCTCCGCAATCAGCCCCAGCATTTT.

V gene TRBV10-3 combines with J gene TRBJ2-3; D may correspond to TRBD1 or TRBD2 (6 bases each). Deletions cut 4 bases from V and 0 bases from J, with 8 bases between. The V gene's germline CDR1 is ENHRY and CDR2 SYGVKD. The CDR3 loop spans 14 amino acids. The CDR3 coding sequence is TGTGCCATCAGTGTAGGGGGGAGCACAGATACGCAGTATTTT. Translated: CAISVGGSTDTQYF.

This sequence joins TRBV5-4 and TRBJ2-2; 9 nucleotides match TRBD1. V shed 4 bases, J shed 1 base, and the junction held 5 bases outside the gene matches. CDR3 size: 16 residues. The germline V gene encodes CDR1 SGHNT and CDR2 YYREEE (reference sequence). The CDR3 coding sequence is TGTGCCAGCAGCCCGGGGACAGGGCAGAACACCGGGGAGCTGTTTTTT. This encodes CASSPGTGQNTGELFF. The full variable domain, completed using reference TRBV5-4 and TRBJ2-2, is ETGVTQSPTHLIKTRGQQVTLRCSSQSGHNTVSWYQQALGQGPQFIFQYYREEENGRGNFPPRFSGLQFPNYSSELNVNALELDDSALYLCASSPGTGQNTGELFFGEGSRLTVL.

The chain has TRBV19 and TRBJ2-2, with 9 bases fitting TRBD2. The CDR3 is 15 amino acids. V shed 5 bases, J shed 4 bases, and the junction held 5 bases outside the gene matches. The germline V gene encodes CDR1 LNHDA and CDR2 SQIVND (reference sequence). This chain's CDR3 is CASSLVLAGTGELFF. The CDR3 nucleotides are TGTGCCAGTAGTCTCGTACTAGCGGGCACCGGGGAGCTGTTTTTT.

The chain recombines TRBV5-4 with TRBJ1-1; D unclear. V dropped 4 bases and J dropped 1 base, with 11 bases sitting between them. The CDR3 runs 14 residues. Looked up from germline, CDR1 is SGHNT and CDR2 is YYREEE (reference sequence). As DNA, the CDR3 is TGTGCCAGCAGCCCAATGGTTCGGAACACTGAAGCTTTCTTT. It is translated as CASSPMVRNTEAFF.

The rearrangement links TRBV19 to TRBJ1-2; perhaps TRBD1 as D (5 bases). V was trimmed by 5 bases and J by 5 bases, leaving 9 bases between them. The CDR3 contains 12 residues. Germline assignment: CDR1 LNHDA and CDR2 SQIVND (reference sequence). The CDR3 spells CASSPRGYGYTF. The CDR3, as DNA: TGTGCCAGTAGTCCCCGGGGGTATGGCTACACCTTC.

This chain links TRBV5-1 with TRBJ2-1, with 8 bases fitting TRBD2. CDR1 is SGHRS, CDR2 YFSETQ, per germline. This CDR3 has 17 amino acids. Trimming at V came to 4 bases and at J to 7 bases, leaving 16 bases not matched to a gene. The CDR3 loop reads CASSLKSGRGGWNEQFF. DNA of the CDR3: TGCGCCAGCAGCCTCAAAAGCGGGAGAGGTGGTTGGAATGAGCAGTTCTTC.

The chain links TRBV10-3 to TRBJ2-6, with D possibly TRBD2 on 5 matching bases. Germline CDR1 reads ENHRY; CDR2 reads SYGVKD. This CDR3 is 16 amino acids long. V was pared by 4 bases and J by 0 bases, with 10 bases between. CDR3 protein: CAISAGEYSGANVLTF. The CDR3 DNA sequence: TGTGCCATCAGTGCTGGGGAGTACTCTGGGGCCAACGTCCTGACTTTC.

This chain joins TRBV4-3 and TRBJ1-1; tentatively, D is TRBD1 (6 bases). Germline V lookup: CDR1 LGHNA, CDR2 YSLEER. V was trimmed by 0 bases and J by 6 bases, leaving 17 bases between them. The CDR3 has 16 residues. This CDR3 reads CASSQDFNRVNPEAFF. The CDR3 DNA reads TGCGCCAGCAGCCAAGATTTCAACAGGGTCAACCCTGAAGCTTTCTTT.

This clone was found once. The chain uses TRBV4-3 and TRBJ2-7; TRBD1 matches at 7 bases. Per germline, CDR1 LGHNA and CDR2 YSLEER. CDR3 length: 14 residues. Germline trimming cut 5 bases from V and 6 bases from J; bases unmatched to any gene: 10. DNA for the CDR3: TGCGCCAGCAGCACTCCGGGACAGATCCCCGAGCAGTACTTC. Its protein product is CASSTPGQIPEQYF.

The gene calls are TRBV6-5 and TRBJ2-5, with D perhaps matching TRBD2 (5 bases). V gave up 4 bases and J gave up 5 bases, with 11 bases separating them. This CDR3 has 13 residues. CDR1 is MNHEY and CDR2 is SVGAGI in the germline V gene. CDR3 residues: CASSLLGQETQYF. Here the CDR3 DNA reads TGTGCCAGCAGTTTACTAGGGCAGGAGACCCAGTACTTC.

This chain uses TRBV10-3 with TRBJ2-7; D is unclear. V was cut by 2 bases and J by 0 bases, with 5 bases left in between. The CDR3 length is 13 residues. The V gene's germline CDR1 is ENHRY and CDR2 SYGVKD. The CDR3 DNA reads as TGTGCCATCAGTGAGCGGAGCTCCTACGAGCAGTACTTC. Translated: CAISERSSYEQYF.